The 26 T cell receptor beta chains reported below all come from one sample, sequenced in a study of T-cell memory formation after mild COVID-19. TCRdb itself ran the 5' RACE reads through MiXCR, one entry per CDR3 protein. The table lists tens of thousands of distinct CDR3 sequences, about a tenth of them singletons. Sample: PBMCs or a T cell subset sorted from them (not recorded which). Receptors were obtained from a man aged 18 to 30 who had mild COVID-19 (a few samples of this study predate the infection). Cell type and time point are not known.

The J gene is TRBJ1-2, the V gene TRBV20-1; D gene ambiguous. The CDR3 has 15 residues. The germline CDR1 and CDR2 sequences are DFQATT and SNEGSKA (reference sequence). Trimming pared 0 bases from V and 4 bases from J, leaving 15 bases between. The CDR3 loop reads CSARDPRSQSYGYTF. CDR3 bases: TGCAGTGCTAGAGATCCCCGCTCCCAAAGCTATGGCTACACCTTC.

The V and J genes are TRBV12-3 or TRBV12-4 and TRBJ1-2; D not resolved. V lost 7 bases and J lost 3, with 15 bases in between. This CDR3 is built from 14 residues. Here the CDR3 DNA reads TGTGCCAGCACCCAAGGACCACACCACTATGGCTACACCTTC. Its protein is CASTQGPHHYGYTF.

This clonotype is a singleton in its sample. The chain combines TRBV12-3 or TRBV12-4 with TRBJ1-2; tentative D call: TRBD1 (5 bases). The CDR3 has 13 residues. V lost 7 bases and J 2 bases, leaving 11 bases between the germline ends. CDR3 in DNA: TGTGCCAGCACCTCGACAGAGAACTATGGCTACACCTTC. Translating gives CASTSTENYGYTF.

Sample share makes this clonotype medium-sized (0.01 to 0.1%). This rearrangement joins TRBV5-1 to TRBJ2-3; no firm D call. The V end lost 0 bases, the J end lost 1 base, and 12 bases lay between the germline ends. The CDR3 totals 16 residues. Germline CDR1 is SGHRS and CDR2 is YFSETQ. CDR3 loop: CASSLALLSGTDTQYF. CDR3 nucleotide sequence: TGCGCCAGCAGCTTGGCCCTTCTATCGGGCACAGATACGCAGTATTTT. The entire variable domain, with the rest obtained from reference TRBV5-1 and TRBJ2-3, is as follows: KAGVTQTPRYLIKTRGQQVTLSCSPISGHRSVSWYQQTPGQGLQFLFEYFSETQRNKGNFPGRFSGRQFSNSRSEMNVSTLELGDSALYLCASSLALLSGTDTQYFGPGTRLTVL.

V and J are TRBV28 and TRBJ1-1; D is ambiguous. The CDR3 runs to 15 residues. V lost 3 bases, J lost 0 bases, and 11 bases lay in between. Per germline, CDR1 MDHEN and CDR2 SYDVKM. The CDR3 DNA reads as TGTGCCAGCAGTTTGATAGCTGCTTTGAACACTGAAGCTTTCTTT. This sequence encodes CASSLIAALNTEAFF.

The genes are TRBV7-2 and TRBJ2-5; the D gene is possibly TRBD2 (5 bases). The CDR3 totals 14 residues. Germline CDR1 SGHTA, CDR2 FQGNSA. The ends were cut back, 3 bases at V and 0 bases at J, with 8 bases in the middle. The CDR3 DNA reads as TGTGCCAGCAGCTTCTCTAGCTACCAAGAGACCCAGTACTTC. It translates to CASSFSSYQETQYF.

This clonotype appeared a few times. V gene TRBV6-1 combines with J gene TRBJ1-2; perhaps TRBD1 as D (5 bases). Germline lookup yields CDR1 MNHNS and CDR2 SASEGT. CDR3 size: 15 residues. V shed 1 base and J shed 7 bases, with 16 bases lying between them. Here the CDR3 DNA reads TGTGCCAGCAGTGAAGTTCCAGGGATCTTTGGTGGCTACACCTTC. Its translation is CASSEVPGIFGGYTF.

This clonotype was counted ten times or more. J is TRBJ2-2 and V is TRBV5-1; D is unresolved. Germline CDR1 SGHRS, CDR2 YFSETQ. The ends were cut back, 1 base at V and 3 bases at J, with 4 bases in the middle. The CDR3 totals 13 residues. CDR3 in DNA: TGCGCCAGCAGCTTGCCCGACACCGGGGAGCTGTTTTTT. Its protein is CASSLPDTGELFF.

This chain connects TRBV15 to TRBJ2-1, with 9 bases lining up with TRBD1. This CDR3 has 17 residues. From germline, CDR1 is LNHNV and CDR2 YYDKDF (reference sequence). The junction had 8 bases not matched to a gene; V was cut back by 5 bases and J by 0 bases. The CDR3 region has the DNA TGTGCCACCAGCTCCAAGGGGGGACAGGGCTCCTACAATGAGCAGTTCTTC. As protein: CATSSKGGQGSYNEQFF.

This clonotype was seen more than once but under ten times. The chain couples TRBV5-1 to TRBJ1-3, with D unresolved. The ends were cut back, 5 bases at V and 0 bases at J, with 15 bases in the middle. From germline, CDR1 is SGHRS and CDR2 YFSETQ. CDR3 length equals 16 residues. The CDR3 loop reads CASRFGNPSSGNTIYF. CDR3 coding DNA: TGCGCCAGCAGGTTCGGCAATCCGAGCTCTGGAAACACCATATATTTT.

The CDR3 bases are TGTGCCAGCAGCTTTAGCCCTAGCGGGGAATACGAGCAGTACGTC. Translating it yields CASSFSPSGEYEQYV. This chain connects TRBV7-2 to TRBJ2-7, with 9 positions matching TRBD2. This CDR3 contains 15 residues. With V trimmed by 3 bases and J by 4 bases, 7 bases remained unmatched. CDR1 and CDR2 (germline): SGHTA, FQGNSA.

This clonotype occurred many times. The rearrangement uses TRBV4-2 and TRBJ2-2; 11 nucleotides line up with TRBD2. The trim removed 1 base at V and 4 bases at J, leaving 11 bases unmatched. The CDR3 has 19 residues. Germline-derived CDR1 and CDR2 are LGHNA and YNFKEQ. CDR3 region: CASSQGALAGGKGTGELFF. CDR3 DNA sequence: TGTGCCAGCAGCCAAGGAGCTCTAGCGGGGGGCAAGGGCACCGGGGAGCTGTTTTTT.

The chain uses TRBV5-1 and TRBJ1-3, with TRBD1 identical over 12 bases. Trimming removed 4 bases from V and 4 bases from J; junction bases left unmatched: 3. Germline V CDR1 and CDR2: SGHRS, YFSETQ. The CDR3 covers 15 residues. The CDR3 DNA follows: TGCGCCAGCAGCCGGGACAGGGGGCTCGGAAACACCATATATTTT. It codes for CASSRDRGLGNTIYF.

V and J are TRBV12-3 or TRBV12-4 and TRBJ1-2; 7 bases agree with TRBD1. V dropped 5 bases and J dropped 5; count of bases not matched to a gene: 5. The CDR3 spans 13 residues. For the CDR3, the DNA is TGTGCCAGCAGTCAGGGACAGTCTTATGGCTACACCTTC. This encodes CASSQGQSYGYTF.

Remarks on this clonotype: This clone may be a read error of a much larger clone one base away. J is TRBJ2-5 and V is TRBV5-1; possibly TRBD2 for D (6 bases). This CDR3 spans 15 amino acids. V was pared by 4 bases and J by 0 bases, with 13 bases between. Germline V gives CDR1 SGHRS, CDR2 YFSETQ. CDR3 DNA sequence: TGCGCCAGCAGCACTACCCGGGACTACCAAGAGACCCAGTACTTC. Its translation: CASSTTRDYQETQYF. Supplemented by reference TRBV5-1 and TRBJ2-5, the full variable domain reads KAGVTQTPRYLIKTRGQQVTLSCSPISGHRSVSWYQQTPGQGLQFLFEYFSETQRNKGNFPGRFSGRQFSNSRSEMNVSTLELGDSALYLCASSTTRDYQETQYFGPGTRLLVL.

The chain employs TRBV7-2 and TRBJ2-4, with D perhaps TRBD1 or TRBD2 (5 bases each). The ends were cut back, 5 bases at V and 13 bases at J, with 15 bases in the middle. This CDR3 has 12 residues. CDR1 and CDR2 from the germline V gene are SGHTA and FQGNSA. Written as DNA, the CDR3 is TGTGCCAGCAGCGCTTCCGGGGCAATCCAGTACTTC. This encodes CASSASGAIQYF.

This clonotype was seen many times. V is TRBV7-2 and J is TRBJ2-3, with 7 nucleotides matching TRBD1. This CDR3 has 16 residues. Germline V lookup: CDR1 SGHTA, CDR2 FQGNSA. V gave up 3 bases and J gave up 2 bases; unmatched junction bases: 8. The chain's CDR3 is CASSLGQTRATDTQYF. The CDR3 region has the DNA TGTGCCAGCAGCTTGGGACAGACACGAGCCACAGATACGCAGTATTTT.

This sequence joins TRBV20-1 and TRBJ1-2; D possibly corresponds to TRBD1 (5 bases). Germline loops: CDR1 DFQATT, CDR2 SNEGSKA (reference sequence). The V gene lost 6 bases and the J gene lost 4 bases, with 12 bases spanning the gap. The CDR3 sequence is 12 residues long. The DNA for the CDR3 is TGCAGTGCCCGGTACAGGAGCTATGGCTACACCTTC. Amino acids: CSARYRSYGYTF.

The genes are TRBV10-3 and TRBJ2-3; a weak D match, TRBD1 (5 bases). The germline CDR1 and CDR2 sequences are ENHRY and SYGVKD. The CDR3 is 13 amino acids. Trimming pared 3 bases from V and 2 bases from J, leaving 6 bases between. CDR3 bases: TGTGCCATCAGTGAACAGGACACAGATACGCAGTATTTT. Residues: CAISEQDTDTQYF.

This clonotype was detected ten times or more. The CDR3 spells CASSPRVWTKQETQYF. The CDR3 DNA is TGTGCCAGCAGCCCCCGTGTGTGGACGAAACAAGAGACCCAGTACTTC. This chain links TRBV7-2 with TRBJ2-5; D is uncertain. The CDR3 has 16 amino acids. Germline CDR1 SGHTA, CDR2 FQGNSA. V was shortened by 5 bases and J by 2 bases, with 18 bases between the two germline ends.

The chain carries TRBV5-1 and TRBJ2-5; 7 bases line up with TRBD1. J lost 2 bases, V lost 7 bases, and 5 bases had no gene match. The CDR3 spans 13 residues. Germline V gene data show CDR1 as SGHRS and CDR2 as YFSETQ. CDR3 in DNA: TGCGCCAGCGGAGACAGGGAACAAGAGACCCAGTACTTC. Protein product: CASGDREQETQYF.

This sequence joins TRBV18 and TRBJ1-2; tentatively, D is TRBD1 (5 bases). The length of the CDR3 is 14 residues. Germline loops: CDR1 KGHSH, CDR2 LQKENI. The ends were cut back, 3 bases at V and 1 base at J, with 9 bases in the middle. The CDR3 reads CASSPEGDNYGYTF. In nucleotides, the CDR3 is TGTGCCAGCTCACCTGAAGGGGATAACTATGGCTACACCTTC.

The sample holds a few counts of this clonotype. The chain recombines TRBV5-1 with TRBJ1-1; 7 bases align to TRBD1. The J segment lost 6 bases and the V segment lost 0 bases, leaving 5 bases of the junction unmatched. Germline CDR1 SGHRS, CDR2 YFSETQ. The CDR3 spans 14 residues. DNA for the CDR3: TGCGCCAGCAGCTTGGAGGGGGCGGCGGCTGAAGCTTTCTTT. It specifies CASSLEGAAAEAFF. Full variable domain (outside the CDR3, taken from reference TRBV5-1 and TRBJ1-1): KAGVTQTPRYLIKTRGQQVTLSCSPISGHRSVSWYQQTPGQGLQFLFEYFSETQRNKGNFPGRFSGRQFSNSRSEMNVSTLELGDSALYLCASSLEGAAAEAFFGQGTRLTVV.

This clonotype was counted a single time. This sequence joins TRBV29-1 and TRBJ2-2; the match to TRBD1 covers 7 bases. CDR3 length: 15 residues. V dropped 6 bases and J dropped 9; count of bases not matched to a gene: 16. CDR1 and CDR2 from the germline V gene are SQVTM and ANQGSEA. The CDR3 DNA follows: TGCAGCGTCGTGGACAGGAGAAACGCCCGCTGGGAGCTGTTTTTT. This sequence encodes CSVVDRRNARWELFF.

This clonotype was detected only a few times. This sequence joins TRBV5-1 and TRBJ2-3, with TRBD1 matching over 8 bases. The germline gives CDR1 SGHRS, CDR2 YFSETQ. The CDR3 extends over 14 amino acids. V was clipped by 3 bases and J by 6 bases; unmatched bases: 6. CDR3 DNA sequence: TGCGCCAGCAGCTCTCAGGGGGCAGGGGATACGCAGTATTTT. The encoded protein is CASSSQGAGDTQYF.

This clonotype was picked up many times. The rearrangement uses TRBV18 and TRBJ2-7, with unresolved D. This CDR3 comprises 14 residues. V lost 4 bases to trimming and J lost 3 bases, with 13 bases between them. CDR1 KGHSH and CDR2 LQKENI come from the germline V gene. CDR3 nucleotides: TGTGCCAGCTCACTGTCCGGGCCCCGCTACGAGCAGTACGTC. This encodes CASSLSGPRYEQYV.